This T cell receptor beta chain was found in a study of blood T cell repertoires in COVID-19. Participant-given clinical history determined each cohort assignment. Two negative PCRs, clearance, or symptom resolution characterized the recovered Cohort 3 donors. Libraries were prepared by immunoSEQ multiplex PCR; TCRdb keeps only in-frame clonotypes and omits some of them. The sample contains roughly 280,000 clones, less than 90% of which appear only once. This clone was observed a handful of times. This clonotype originated in a woman between 50 and 59 years old who had recovered from COVID-19. Sequencing used PBMCs or T cells enriched from blood (not recorded which).

The DNA of the CDR3 is TGTGCCAGCAGCCCCCTGGGCTGGAACACTGAAGCTTTCTTT. This gives the protein CASSPLGWNTEAFF. The chain uses TRBV11-2 and TRBJ1-1, with unresolved D. V lost 5 bases and J 1 base, leaving 11 bases between the germline ends. From germline, CDR1 is SGHAT and CDR2 FQNNGV. The CDR3 length is 14 residues.